This entry lists 27 T cell receptor beta chains sequenced from one sample in a study of T cells expressing NK-cell markers. For each CDR3 protein, TCRdb gives one entry from its re-call of the 5' RACE reads, without DNA. With about 550,000 distinct CDR3 sequences in the sample, the ten largest clones hold around 3.3%. Sequenced input: blood T cells: a sorted CD56 or NKG2C T cell subset, CD4+ or CD8+ T cells, or bulk PBMC T cells (not recorded which). These TCRs come from a young man in good health.

This chain connects TRBV6-5 to TRBJ2-2; without DNA, the TCRdb call of TRBD2 cannot be checked. The V gene's germline CDR1 is MNHEY and CDR2 SVGAGI. The CDR3 is 17 amino acids. The CDR3 is CASSYFPSGANTGELFF.

The rearrangement links TRBV11-2 to TRBJ2-1; TCRdb's D call, TRBD2, is unchecked because there is no DNA. This CDR3 is 16 amino acids long. The germline V gene has CDR1 SGHAT and CDR2 FQNNGV. This CDR3 reads CASSLRGDSSYNEQFF.

The chain recombines TRBV20-1 with TRBJ2-2. The CDR3 is 12 amino acids. CDR1 is DFQATT and CDR2 is SNEGSKA in the germline V gene (reference sequence). The CDR3: CSALVPTGELFF.

The genes are TRBV4-2 and TRBJ2-1; TCRdb lists TRBD1, though no DNA is available to test this call. Germline V CDR1 and CDR2: LGHNA, YNFKEQ. The CDR3 runs 16 residues. CDR3: CASSQDILGRGNEQFF.

The chain combines TRBV6-4 with TRBJ2-1; TCRdb lists TRBD2, though no DNA is available to test this call. Germline V lookup: CDR1 MRHNA, CDR2 SNTAGT. This CDR3 is 15 amino acids long. The CDR3 here is CASRQDLAGVSEQFF.

V and J are TRBV4-3 and TRBJ2-1. Germline V gene lookup returns CDR1 LGHNA and CDR2 YSLEER. This CDR3 is 16 amino acids long. CDR3 sequence: CASSQDWGTTYNEQFF.

V is TRBV5-1 and J is TRBJ2-5; TCRdb outputs TRBD1, but without DNA this stays unchecked. The CDR3 contains 15 residues. The V gene's germline CDR1 is SGHRS and CDR2 YFSETQ. The CDR3 spells CASSLGRGQGETQYF.

The chain has TRBV7-2 and TRBJ2-5. The CDR3 has 13 residues. Germline-derived CDR1 and CDR2 are SGHTA and FQGNSA. CDR3: CASSRSRQETQYF.

The genes are TRBV7-2 and TRBJ2-7. The CDR3 is made up of 16 amino acids. In germline, CDR1 is SGHTA, CDR2 FQGNSA. The CDR3 is CASSLTGVDFSYEQYF.

This chain uses TRBV20-1 with TRBJ2-7; there is no DNA to check the TCRdb D call of TRBD1. The CDR3 contains 14 residues. CDR1 and CDR2 (germline): DFQATT, SNEGSKA (reference sequence). The CDR3 spells CSAFPAGVSYEQYF.

This sequence joins TRBV7-2 and TRBJ2-7; TCRdb's D call of TRBD2 is untestable without DNA. The CDR3 length is 15 residues. The germline V gene has CDR1 SGHTA and CDR2 FQGNSA. The CDR3 spells CASSFLAGESYEQYF.

V is TRBV5-1 and J is TRBJ2-3; TCRdb's assignment of TRBD1 cannot be checked, as there is no DNA. CDR3 length: 16 residues. Germline V gene lookup returns CDR1 SGHRS and CDR2 YFSETQ. The chain's CDR3 is CASSATRTGGTDTQYF. Using reference TRBV5-1 and TRBJ2-3 for the parts outside the CDR3, the full variable domain is KAGVTQTPRYLIKTRGQQVTLSCSPISGHRSVSWYQQTPGQGLQFLFEYFSETQRNKGNFPGRFSGRQFSNSRSEMNVSTLELGDSALYLCASSATRTGGTDTQYFGPGTRLTVL.

The chain links TRBV5-5 to TRBJ2-2; TCRdb selects TRBD2, and the lack of DNA leaves this call unchecked. The germline V gene has CDR1 SGHKS and CDR2 YYEKEE (reference sequence). This CDR3 is 15 amino acids long. CDR3 residues: CASSRLVGLGGELFF.

The chain combines TRBV7-9 with TRBJ2-1; TCRdb selects TRBD2, and the lack of DNA leaves this call unchecked. The CDR3 loop spans 16 amino acids. CDR1 and CDR2 from the germline V gene are SEHNR and FQNEAQ (reference sequence). Here the CDR3 reads CASSFETGLGGNEQFF.

The V gene is TRBV5-1, the J gene TRBJ1-3. Germline CDR1 is SGHRS and CDR2 is YFSETQ. CDR3 length: 15 residues. This CDR3 reads CASSFGPVNGNTIYF.

The chain couples TRBV5-1 to TRBJ1-5; without DNA, the TCRdb call of TRBD1 cannot be checked. Germline loops: CDR1 SGHRS, CDR2 YFSETQ. The CDR3 is 17 amino acids. The CDR3 loop is CASSLEPIQGSNQPQHF.

J is TRBJ1-1 and V is TRBV7-6; TCRdb indicates TRBD1, and absent DNA this call remains unverified. The CDR3 contains 14 residues. Germline CDR1 reads SGHVS; CDR2 reads FNYEAQ. CDR3 protein: CASSRQGAWTEAFF.

The chain links TRBV29-1 to TRBJ2-1; TCRdb's D gene call, TRBD2, goes unchecked for lack of DNA. Germline V CDR1 and CDR2: SQVTM, ANQGSEA. This CDR3 is 14 amino acids long. This CDR3 is CSGVTSGGYNEQFF.

The chain joins TRBV6-1 to TRBJ2-3; TCRdb outputs TRBD2, but without DNA this stays unchecked. Germline V gene lookup returns CDR1 MNHNS and CDR2 SASEGT. The CDR3 has 15 amino acids. The CDR3 region is CASSPTSGSTDTQYF.

The V gene is TRBV10-3, the J gene TRBJ2-3. From germline, CDR1 is ENHRY and CDR2 SYGVKD. The CDR3 is 14 amino acids. This CDR3 reads CAISGLDSTDTQYF.

The chain employs TRBV11-2 and TRBJ1-3; the TCRdb call, TRBD1, lacks DNA for checking. This CDR3 is built from 16 residues. The V gene's germline CDR1 is SGHAT and CDR2 FQNNGV. The CDR3 sequence: CASSTRQGTTGNTIYF. The complete variable domain, with remaining parts taken from reference TRBV11-2 and TRBJ1-3, reads EAGVAQSPRYKIIEKRQSVAFWCNPISGHATLYWYQQILGQGPKLLIQFQNNGVVDDSQLPKDRFSAERLKGVDSTLKIQPAKLEDSAVYLCASSTRQGTTGNTIYFGEGSWLTVV.

This chain joins TRBV3-1 and TRBJ2-1. Germline V lookup: CDR1 LGHDT, CDR2 YNNKEL (reference sequence). The CDR3 contains 16 residues. This CDR3 is CASSQGFGVSNNEQFF.

The chain links TRBV12-3 or TRBV12-4 to TRBJ2-3; TCRdb returns TRBD1, unconfirmable since there is no DNA. This CDR3 comprises 15 residues. CDR3 sequence reads: CASSPQDGSTDTQYF.

This chain links TRBV11-2 with TRBJ1-1; as DNA is missing, the TRBD1 call by TCRdb cannot be tested. The CDR3 has 15 residues. Germline V gene lookup returns CDR1 SGHAT and CDR2 FQNNGV. The CDR3 protein is CASSKPGGVGTEAFF.

The V gene is TRBV12-3 or TRBV12-4, the J gene TRBJ1-2; TCRdb's D gene call, TRBD1, goes unchecked for lack of DNA. The CDR3 has 15 amino acids. CDR3 sequence: CASTLETGMASGYTF.

J is TRBJ1-1 and V is TRBV29-1; no DNA is available, so the TRBD1 call from TCRdb remains unchecked. This CDR3 is 14 amino acids long. CDR1 is SQVTM, CDR2 ANQGSEA, per germline. CDR3 sequence reads: CSVVGTGMNTEAFF.

The rearrangement links TRBV10-3 to TRBJ1-5; the TRBD1 assignment by TCRdb is unverifiable without DNA. The CDR3 length is 14 residues. Per germline, CDR1 ENHRY and CDR2 SYGVKD. CDR3 residues: CAISQRGQGQPQHF.